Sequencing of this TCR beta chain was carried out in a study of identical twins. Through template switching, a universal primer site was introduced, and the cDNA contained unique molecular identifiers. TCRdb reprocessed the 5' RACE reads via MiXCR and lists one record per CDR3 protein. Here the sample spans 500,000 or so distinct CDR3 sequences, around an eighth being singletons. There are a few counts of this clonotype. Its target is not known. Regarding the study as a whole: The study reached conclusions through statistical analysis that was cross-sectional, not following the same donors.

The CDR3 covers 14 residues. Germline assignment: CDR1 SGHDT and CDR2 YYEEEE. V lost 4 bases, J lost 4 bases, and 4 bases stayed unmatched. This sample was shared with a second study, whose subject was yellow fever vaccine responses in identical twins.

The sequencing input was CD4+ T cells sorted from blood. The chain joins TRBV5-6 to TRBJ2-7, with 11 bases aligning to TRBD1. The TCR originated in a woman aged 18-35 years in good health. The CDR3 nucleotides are TGTGCCAGCAGCGGGACAGGGGGTTGGTACGAGCAGTACTTC. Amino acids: CASSGTGGWYEQYF.